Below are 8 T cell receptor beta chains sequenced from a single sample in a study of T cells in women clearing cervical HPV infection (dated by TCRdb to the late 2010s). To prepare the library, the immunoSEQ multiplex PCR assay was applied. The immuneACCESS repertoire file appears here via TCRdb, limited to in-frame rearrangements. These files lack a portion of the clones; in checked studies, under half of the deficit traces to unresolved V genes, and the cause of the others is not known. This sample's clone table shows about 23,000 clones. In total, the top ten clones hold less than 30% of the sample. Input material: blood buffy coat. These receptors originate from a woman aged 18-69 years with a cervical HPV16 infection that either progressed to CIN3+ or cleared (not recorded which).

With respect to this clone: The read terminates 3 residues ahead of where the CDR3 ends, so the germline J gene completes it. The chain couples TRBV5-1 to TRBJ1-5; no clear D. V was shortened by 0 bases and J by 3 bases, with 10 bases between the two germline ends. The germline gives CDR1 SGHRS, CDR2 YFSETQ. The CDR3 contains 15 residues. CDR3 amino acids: CASSLDNSHNQPQHF. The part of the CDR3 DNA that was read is TGCGCCAGCAGCTTGGACAACAGCCACAATCAGCCC.

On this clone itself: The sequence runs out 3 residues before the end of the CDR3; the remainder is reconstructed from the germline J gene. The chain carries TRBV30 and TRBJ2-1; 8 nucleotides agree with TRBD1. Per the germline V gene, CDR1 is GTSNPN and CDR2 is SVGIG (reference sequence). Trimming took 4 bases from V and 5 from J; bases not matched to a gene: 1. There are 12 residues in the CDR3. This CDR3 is CAWKGQDNEQFF. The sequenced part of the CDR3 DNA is TGTGCCTGGAAGGGACAGGACAATGAG.

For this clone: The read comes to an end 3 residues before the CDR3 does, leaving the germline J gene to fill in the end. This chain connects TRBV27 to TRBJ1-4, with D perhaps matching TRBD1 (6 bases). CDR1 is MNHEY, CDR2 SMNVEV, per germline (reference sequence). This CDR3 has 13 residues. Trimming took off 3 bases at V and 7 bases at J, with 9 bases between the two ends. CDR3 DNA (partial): TGTGCCAGCAGTTTCAGGGGAGGTGAAAAA. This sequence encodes CASSFRGGEK. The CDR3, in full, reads CASSFRGGEKLFF.

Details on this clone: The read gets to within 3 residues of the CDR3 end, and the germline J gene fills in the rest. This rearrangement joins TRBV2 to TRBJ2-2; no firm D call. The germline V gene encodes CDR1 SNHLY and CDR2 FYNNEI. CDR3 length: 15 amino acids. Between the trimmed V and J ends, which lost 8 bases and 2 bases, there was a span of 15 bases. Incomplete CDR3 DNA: TGTGCCAGCGCAGGTGGTCTTAAAAACACCGGGGAG. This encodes CASAGGLKNTGE. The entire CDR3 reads CASAGGLKNTGELFF.

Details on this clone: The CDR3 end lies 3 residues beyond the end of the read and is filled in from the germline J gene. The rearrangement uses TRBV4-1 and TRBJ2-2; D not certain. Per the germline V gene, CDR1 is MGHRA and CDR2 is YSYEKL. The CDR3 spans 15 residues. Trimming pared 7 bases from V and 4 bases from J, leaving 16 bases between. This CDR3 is CASNVVLGTTGELFF. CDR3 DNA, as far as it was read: TGCGCCAGCAATGTAGTATTGGGCACCACCGGGGAG.

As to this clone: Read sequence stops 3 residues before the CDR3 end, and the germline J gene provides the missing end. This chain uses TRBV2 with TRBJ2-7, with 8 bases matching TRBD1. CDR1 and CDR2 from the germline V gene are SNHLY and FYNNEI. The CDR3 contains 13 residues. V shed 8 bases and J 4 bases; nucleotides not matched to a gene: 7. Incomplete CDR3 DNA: TGTGCCAGCCTACACAGGGGGAAGTACGAG. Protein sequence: CASLHRGKYE. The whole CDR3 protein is CASLHRGKYEQYF. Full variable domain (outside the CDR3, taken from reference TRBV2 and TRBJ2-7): EPEVTQTPSHQVTQMGQEVILRCVPISNHLYFYWYRQILGQKVEFLVSFYNNEISEKSEIFDDQFSVERPDGSNFTLKIRSTKLEDSAMYFCASLHRGKYEQYFGPGTRLTVT.

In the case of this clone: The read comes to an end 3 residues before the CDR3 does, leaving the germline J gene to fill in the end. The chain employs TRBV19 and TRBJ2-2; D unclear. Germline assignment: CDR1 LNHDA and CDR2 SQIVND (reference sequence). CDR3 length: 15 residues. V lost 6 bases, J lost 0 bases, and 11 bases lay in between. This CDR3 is CASRASVANTGELFF. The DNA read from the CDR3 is TGTGCCAGTAGGGCGAGCGTAGCGAACACCGGGGAG.

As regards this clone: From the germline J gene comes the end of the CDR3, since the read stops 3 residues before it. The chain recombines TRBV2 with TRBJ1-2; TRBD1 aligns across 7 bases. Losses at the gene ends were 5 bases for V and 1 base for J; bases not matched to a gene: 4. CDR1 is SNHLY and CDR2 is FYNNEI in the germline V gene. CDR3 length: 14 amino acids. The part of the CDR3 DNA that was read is TGTGCCAGCAGTTCCCAGGGGGATAACTATGGC. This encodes CASSSQGDNYG. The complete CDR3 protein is CASSSQGDNYGYTF.